This T cell receptor (beta chain) was identified in a study of blood T cell repertoires in COVID-19. Across the whole study: Nucleic acid was either cDNA or gDNA, and it came from T cells, B-cell-depleted T cells, or PBMCs.

CDR1 and CDR2 (germline): SGHKS, YYEKEE (reference sequence). Trimming left V 4 bases short and J 3 bases short, with 19 bases between. This CDR3 contains 16 residues. Libraries were prepared by immunoSEQ multiplex PCR; TCRdb keeps only in-frame clonotypes and omits some of them. The sample holds 87,000 or so clones, around nine tenths seen once. The sequence derives from an elderly woman with acute or convalescent COVID-19. The sample comprised peripheral blood. This sequence joins TRBV5-5 and TRBJ1-1, with D possibly matching TRBD1 (5 bases). The CDR3 region is CASSPTGGPWDTEAFF. For the CDR3, the DNA is TGTGCCAGCAGCCCCACGGGGGGTCCGTGGGACACTGAAGCTTTCTTT.